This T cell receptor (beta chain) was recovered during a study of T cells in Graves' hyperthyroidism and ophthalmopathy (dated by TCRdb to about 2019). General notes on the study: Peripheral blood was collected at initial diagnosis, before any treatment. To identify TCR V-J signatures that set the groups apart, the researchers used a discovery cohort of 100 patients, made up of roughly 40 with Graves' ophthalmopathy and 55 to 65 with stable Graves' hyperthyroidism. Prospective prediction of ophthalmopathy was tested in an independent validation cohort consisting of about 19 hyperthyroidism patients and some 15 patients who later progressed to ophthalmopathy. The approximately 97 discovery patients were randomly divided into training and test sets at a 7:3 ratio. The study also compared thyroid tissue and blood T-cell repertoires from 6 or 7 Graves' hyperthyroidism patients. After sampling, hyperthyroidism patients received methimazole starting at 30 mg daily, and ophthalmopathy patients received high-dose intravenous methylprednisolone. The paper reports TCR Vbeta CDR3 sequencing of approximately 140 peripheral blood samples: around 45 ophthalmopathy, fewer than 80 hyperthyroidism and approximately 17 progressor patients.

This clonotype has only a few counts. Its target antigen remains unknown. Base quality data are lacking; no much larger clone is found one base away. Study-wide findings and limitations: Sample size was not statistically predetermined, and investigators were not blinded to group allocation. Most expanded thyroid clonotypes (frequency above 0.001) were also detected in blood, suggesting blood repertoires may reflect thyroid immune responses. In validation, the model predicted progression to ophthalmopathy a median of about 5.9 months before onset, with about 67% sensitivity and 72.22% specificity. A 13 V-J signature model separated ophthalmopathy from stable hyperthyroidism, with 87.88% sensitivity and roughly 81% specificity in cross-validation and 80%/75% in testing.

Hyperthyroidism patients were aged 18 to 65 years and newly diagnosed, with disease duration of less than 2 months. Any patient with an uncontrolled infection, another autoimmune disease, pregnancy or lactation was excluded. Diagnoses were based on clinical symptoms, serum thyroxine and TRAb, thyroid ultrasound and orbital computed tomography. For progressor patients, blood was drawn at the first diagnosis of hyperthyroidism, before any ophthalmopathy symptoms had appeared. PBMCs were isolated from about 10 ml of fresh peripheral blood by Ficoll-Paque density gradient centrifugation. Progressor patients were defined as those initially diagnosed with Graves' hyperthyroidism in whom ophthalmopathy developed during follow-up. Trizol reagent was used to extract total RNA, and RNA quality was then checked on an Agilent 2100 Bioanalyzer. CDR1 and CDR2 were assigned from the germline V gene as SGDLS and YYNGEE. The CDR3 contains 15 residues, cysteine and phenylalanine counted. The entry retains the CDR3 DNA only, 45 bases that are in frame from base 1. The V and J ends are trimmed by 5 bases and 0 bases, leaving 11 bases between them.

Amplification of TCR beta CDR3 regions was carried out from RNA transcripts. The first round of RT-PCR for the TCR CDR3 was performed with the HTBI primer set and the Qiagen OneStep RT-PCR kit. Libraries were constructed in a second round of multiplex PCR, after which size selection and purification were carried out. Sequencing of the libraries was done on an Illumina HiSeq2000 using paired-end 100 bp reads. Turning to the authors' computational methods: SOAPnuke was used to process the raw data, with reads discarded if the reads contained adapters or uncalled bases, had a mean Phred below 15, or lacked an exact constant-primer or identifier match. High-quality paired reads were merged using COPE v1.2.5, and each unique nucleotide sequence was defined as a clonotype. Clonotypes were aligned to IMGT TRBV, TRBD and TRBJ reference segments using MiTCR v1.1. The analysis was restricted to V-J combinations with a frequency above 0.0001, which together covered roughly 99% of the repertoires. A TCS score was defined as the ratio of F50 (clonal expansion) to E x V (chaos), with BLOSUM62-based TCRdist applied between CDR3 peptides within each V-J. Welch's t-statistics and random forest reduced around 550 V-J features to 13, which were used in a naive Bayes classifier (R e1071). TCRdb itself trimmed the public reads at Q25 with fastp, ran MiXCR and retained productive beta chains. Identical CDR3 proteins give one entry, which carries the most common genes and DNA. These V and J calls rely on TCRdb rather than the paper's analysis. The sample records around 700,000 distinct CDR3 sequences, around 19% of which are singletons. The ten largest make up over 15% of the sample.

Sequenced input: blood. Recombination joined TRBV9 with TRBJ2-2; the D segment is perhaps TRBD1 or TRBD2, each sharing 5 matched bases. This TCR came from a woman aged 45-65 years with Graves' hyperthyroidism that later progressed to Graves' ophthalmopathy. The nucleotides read TGTGCCAGCAGTTGGGACGCTTCGAACACCGGGGAGCTGTTTTTT. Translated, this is CASSWDASNTGELFF. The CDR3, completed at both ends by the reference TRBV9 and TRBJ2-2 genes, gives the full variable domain DSGVTQTPKHLITATGQRVTLRCSPRSGDLSVYWYQQSLDQGLQFLIQYYNGEERAKGNILERFSAQQFPDLHSELNLSSLELGDSALYFCASSWDASNTGELFFGEGSRLTVL.